The clone carrying this T cell receptor beta chain appeared many times. What it binds is unknown. TCRdb re-analysed the 5' RACE reads in MiXCR, keeping a single row per CDR3 protein. The table includes about 43,000 distinct CDR3 sequences, over 9.5% detected once. This CDR3 has 12 residues. Germline loops: CDR1 SGHRS, CDR2 YFSETQ. V was shortened by 0 bases and J by 6 bases, with 7 bases between the two germline ends. The entry originates in a study of neurological immune-mediated disorders. Broader study findings: Whereas HTLV-1-associated myelopathy showed the most TCR clonal expansion, multiple sclerosis showed the least, with levels below those of healthy controls.

The sequenced material came from PBMCs. This TCR derives from a female donor in good health. The chain links TRBV5-1 to TRBJ2-7; D not resolved. The CDR3 is CASSLVLGEQYF. CDR3 bases: TGCGCCAGCAGCTTGGTCTTGGGCGAGCAGTACTTC.